Presented here are 17 T cell receptor beta chains from one specimen sequenced in a study of cytomegalovirus exposure and HLA in healthy donors listed by TCRdb under 2017. The library was produced with the immunoSEQ multiplex PCR assay. For the multiplex PCR, a mixture combining 60 forward primers for TCR Vbeta segments and 13 reverse primers for TCR Jbeta segments was used. TCRdb's version of the immuneACCESS table is confined to in-frame rearrangements and falls short of the full clone set. An unresolved V gene accounts for under half of the shortfall where checked; the remainder is of unknown origin. This sample has about 93,000 clones in its table, and more than 60% of those were observed once. The ten largest clones take up about 2.1% of the sample. The source material was PBMCs. All receptors derive from a boy aged 10-17 years in good health and CMV-seronegative.

The V and J genes are TRBV29-1 and TRBJ2-7, with D possibly being TRBD1 (5 bases). The CDR3 covers 14 residues. The germline V and J ends were trimmed by 7 bases and 1 base, with 17 bases remaining between them. Germline V lookup: CDR1 SQVTM, CDR2 ANQGSEA. CDR3 nucleotide sequence: TGCAGCGCCACCTGGTTACAGGATTCCTACGAGCAGTACTTC. Translated, it gives CSATWLQDSYEQYF.

The chain employs TRBV6-6 and TRBJ2-1; 7 nucleotides agree with TRBD1. Germline V gives CDR1 MNHNY, CDR2 SVGAGI (reference sequence). Trimming removed 6 bases from V and 2 bases from J; junction bases left unmatched: 10. The CDR3 covers 16 residues. Here the CDR3 DNA reads TGTGCCAGCAGCCGACCGACAGGGCCCCCCTACAATGAGCAGTTCTTC. Amino acids: CASSRPTGPPYNEQFF.

The chain is built from TRBV29-1 and TRBJ2-7, with D possibly TRBD1 on 8 matching bases. V lost 3 bases, J lost 6 bases, and 12 bases lay in between. Germline CDR1 reads SQVTM; CDR2 reads ANQGSEA. The length of the CDR3 is 12 residues. The CDR3 protein is CSVDNRGGEQYF. The DNA for the CDR3 is TGCAGCGTTGACAACAGGGGGGGCGAGCAGTACTTC.

The J gene is TRBJ2-6, the V gene TRBV28, with 7 nucleotides matching TRBD2. J lost 1 base, V lost 6 bases, and 3 bases had no gene match. Germline V CDR1 and CDR2: MDHEN, SYDVKM. CDR3 length equals 15 residues. The CDR3 region has the DNA TGTGCCAGCAGGGGGGGGGAATCTGGGGCCAACGTCCTGACTTTC. This translates into CASRGGESGANVLTF.

This clone was counted only a few times. A junction boundary mismatches the germline segment, possibly from a read error. This sequence joins TRBV6-1 and TRBJ1-3; D call uncertain. This CDR3 has 11 residues. The germline CDR1 and CDR2 sequences are MNHNS and SASEGT. The CDR3 here is CASREGHTIYF. CDR3 DNA sequence: TGTGCCAGCAGGGAAGGGCACACCATATATTTT.

This chain joins TRBV6-5 and TRBJ1-4, with D possibly being TRBD1 (6 bases). This CDR3 is built from 15 residues. V shed 6 bases and J shed 8 bases, with 19 bases lying between them. CDR1 MNHEY and CDR2 SVGAGI come from the germline V gene. This chain's CDR3 is CASSRNRDWKEKLFF. CDR3 nucleotide sequence: TGTGCCAGCAGCCGAAACAGGGATTGGAAGGAAAAACTGTTTTTT.

V gene TRBV6-5 combines with J gene TRBJ2-3; 9 bases agree with TRBD1. Germline V gene lookup returns CDR1 MNHEY and CDR2 SVGAGI. The CDR3 spans 13 residues. The ends lost 6 bases at V and 3 bases at J; junction bases unmatched: 1. The CDR3 region has the DNA TGTGCCAGCAGCGACAGGGGGACAGATACGCAGTATTTT. Translating gives CASSDRGTDTQYF.

The chain is built from TRBV13 and TRBJ1-1, with a possible D match to TRBD1 (6 bases). CDR3 length equals 14 residues. Trimming shortened V by 4 bases and J by 0 bases, and 9 bases separated the two germline ends. Germline CDR1 and CDR2: PRHDT and FYEKMQ (reference sequence). This CDR3 is CASSSYRVNTEAFF. CDR3 nucleotides: TGTGCCAGCAGCTCCTACAGGGTGAACACTGAAGCTTTCTTT.

This chain links TRBV6-1 with TRBJ1-2, with D tentatively TRBD1 (5 bases). The CDR3 covers 14 residues. Trimming left V 3 bases short and J 3 bases short, with 11 bases between. CDR1 is MNHNS and CDR2 is SASEGT in the germline V gene. The CDR3 spells CASSDAWGDYGYTF. In nucleotides, the CDR3 is TGTGCCAGCAGTGATGCTTGGGGGGACTATGGCTACACCTTC.

The chain recombines TRBV7-2 with TRBJ2-7; 13 bases map to TRBD2. In germline, CDR1 is SGHTA, CDR2 FQGNSA. V lost 4 bases, J lost 7 bases, and 4 bases stayed unmatched. The CDR3 covers 14 residues. This CDR3 is CASSWMGLAGEQYF. In nucleotides, the CDR3 is TGTGCCAGCAGCTGGATGGGACTAGCGGGGGAGCAGTACTTC. The whole variable domain, filled in from reference TRBV7-2 and TRBJ2-7, reads GAGVSQSPSNKVTEKGKDVELRCDPISGHTALYWYRQSLGQGLEFLIYFQGNSAPDKSGLPSDRFSAERTGGSVSTLTIQRTQQEDSAVYLCASSWMGLAGEQYFGPGTRLTVT.

The V call is TRBV4-3, the J call TRBJ1-2; D not certain. This CDR3 has 16 amino acids. CDR1 is LGHNA and CDR2 is YSLEER in the germline V gene. Deletions cut 0 bases from V and 4 bases from J, with 15 bases between. CDR3 DNA sequence: TGCGCCAGCAGCCAAGATCTTGGCAGCGGTGGCTATGGCTACACCTTC. Translation gives CASSQDLGSGGYGYTF.

The chain combines TRBV4-1 with TRBJ1-2; no firm D call. CDR3 length: 17 residues. Germline CDR1 and CDR2: MGHRA and YSYEKL. The germline V and J ends were trimmed by 0 bases and 0 bases, with 14 bases remaining between them. The DNA for the CDR3 is TGCGCCAGCAGCCAAGATGGAGGAGGGAGGGCTAACTATGGCTACACCTTC. Its protein product is CASSQDGGGRANYGYTF.

CDR3 residues: CASSPRTGIPPLHF. CDR3 DNA sequence: TGCGCCAGCAGCCCGAGGACAGGAATCCCACCCCTCCACTTT. The chain uses TRBV5-1 and TRBJ1-6; 7 bases line up with TRBD1. In germline, CDR1 is SGHRS, CDR2 YFSETQ. Trimming at V came to 4 bases and at J to 11 bases, leaving 9 bases not matched to a gene. CDR3 length equals 14 residues.

This clone was detected only a few times. The genes are TRBV6-4 and TRBJ2-1, with 9 bases lining up with TRBD2. The junction had 8 bases not matched to a gene; V was cut back by 0 bases and J by 8 bases. The germline CDR1 and CDR2 sequences are MRHNA and SNTAGT. This CDR3 contains 16 residues. The CDR3 coding sequence is TGTGCCAGCAGTGACTCGACGGGCGGGGGGGCCGATGAGCAGTTCTTC. Protein sequence: CASSDSTGGGADEQFF.

V and J are TRBV18 and TRBJ1-2; TRBD1 is a possible D gene (6 bases). CDR1 is KGHSH and CDR2 is LQKENI in the germline V gene. V gave up 3 bases and J gave up 4 bases, with 12 bases separating them. The CDR3 is 14 amino acids. CDR3 amino acids: CASSPGDTFYGYTF. The CDR3 DNA sequence: TGTGCCAGCTCACCGGGGGACACCTTCTATGGCTACACCTTC.

J is TRBJ1-1 and V is TRBV5-1, with unresolved D. Germline V CDR1 and CDR2: SGHRS, YFSETQ. This CDR3 is 14 amino acids long. V lost 2 bases to trimming and J lost 0 bases, with 8 bases between them. CDR3 loop: CASSFVNMNTEAFF. CDR3 nucleotide sequence: TGCGCCAGCAGCTTTGTCAACATGAACACTGAAGCTTTCTTT.

The chain is built from TRBV29-1 and TRBJ2-7; TRBD2 is a possible D gene (6 bases). Trimming removed 6 bases from V and 7 bases from J, with 16 bases in between. This CDR3 contains 12 residues. Looked up from germline, CDR1 is SQVTM and CDR2 is ANQGSEA. DNA for the CDR3: TGCAGCGTAACGAGGGAGGCTGGGGAGCAGTACTTC. Protein product: CSVTREAGEQYF.